The clone carrying this T cell receptor (beta chain) has more than one count but fewer than ten. This specimen belongs to a study of blood T cell repertoires in COVID-19. Study-level background: Sites across the United States, Italy and Spain contributed samples from acute and convalescent COVID-19. Sources were T cells, B-cell-depleted T cells, or PBMCs; the material itself was cDNA or gDNA.

Authors' data handling: Using reference gene primer amplification, nucleated cell counts were estimated. Sequenced by immunoSEQ multiplex PCR; TCRdb stores in-frame clones only, minus some. V and J calls and clone size are copied from that table; D and trimming were computed from the DNA. The sample contains about 98,000 clones, around 80% of which appear only once. Germline lookup yields CDR1 SGHNT and CDR2 YYREEE (reference sequence). Trimming removed 0 bases at V and 2 bases at J, with 9 bases between. CDR3 length: 15 residues. The chain links TRBV5-4 to TRBJ1-5, with D uncertain. Sequenced input: peripheral blood. The sequence came from a man older than 75 with acute or convalescent COVID-19. The CDR3, as DNA: TGTGCCAGCAGCTTGGGAGGAGACGGCAATCAGCCCCAGCATTTT. Translated, it gives CASSLGGDGNQPQHF.